A selection of T cell receptor beta chains follows, all from one sample in a study of blood T cell repertoires in COVID-19. The repertoire was sequenced with immunoSEQ multiplex PCR; TCRdb's copy has only in-frame clones and lacks some. The table records 5,500 to 7,000 clones, more than 75% of them present only once. Sequenced: peripheral blood. Source of these receptors: a human donor in a cohort sampled during active COVID-19. The CDR3 runs from the conserved cysteine through the conserved F or W. A D gene is named only where the DNA matches it firmly.

TRBV5-4	-	TRBJ2-7	CASSLGAGGQYF	TGTGCCAGCAGCTTGGGAGCCGGCGGGCAGTACTTC
TRBV11-2	-	TRBJ2-7	CASSPRDSLAHEQYF	TGTGCCAGCAGCCCGCGGGACTCGCTGGCCCACGAGCAGTACTTC
TRBV4-1	-	TRBJ2-7	CASSPDVAFRGYEQYF	TGCGCCAGCAGCCCGGACGTTGCCTTTAGGGGCTACGAGCAGTACTTC
TRBV7-2	TRBD1	TRBJ2-7	CASSGDRAYEQYF	TGTGCCAGCAGCGGGGACAGGGCCTACGAGCAGTACTTC
TRBV5-1	-	TRBJ2-6	CATTTSSPGANVLTF	TGCGCCACGACAACCTCCTCCCCTGGGGCCAACGTCCTGACTTTC
TRBV27	-	TRBJ2-5	CASRGFQGGGIETQYF	TGTGCCAGCAGGGGATTTCAGGGGGGAGGTATTGAGACCCAGTACTTC
TRBV19	TRBD1	TRBJ1-1	CASSMTGGRTEAFF	TGTGCCAGTAGTATGACAGGGGGCCGTACTGAAGCTTTCTTT
TRBV18	-	TRBJ1-5	CASSPGQVQPQHF	TGTGCCAGCTCACCGGGACAAGTCCAGCCCCAGCATTTT
TRBV9	TRBD2	TRBJ2-1	CASSFSGGTYNEQFF	TGTGCCAGCAGCTTTAGCGGGGGAACCTACAATGAGCAGTTCTTC
TRBV5-1	-	TRBJ1-2	CASRLGAFYGYTF	TGCGCCAGCAGGTTGGGGGCCTTTTACGGCTACACCTTC
TRBV19	TRBD1	TRBJ2-7	CASSIGTGAGDEQYF	TGTGCCAGTAGTATCGGGACAGGGGCGGGCGACGAGCAGTACTTC
TRBV2	TRBD2	TRBJ2-1	CASSLTSGSGYEQFF	TGTGCCAGCAGCCTAACTAGCGGGAGTGGCTATGAGCAGTTCTTC
TRBV5-8	TRBD2	TRBJ2-3	CASSLRGGNTQYF	TGTGCCAGCAGCTTGCGGGGGGGGAATACGCAGTATTTT
TRBV3-1/TRBV3-2	-	TRBJ2-7	CASSPWGPLHEQYF	TGTGCCAGCAGCCCCTGGGGGCCACTACACGAGCAGTACTTC
TRBV5-6	-	TRBJ2-2	CASSLVRGSGTGELFF	TGTGCCAGCAGCTTGGTGAGGGGGAGTGGGACCGGGGAGCTGTTTTTT
TRBV24-1	-	TRBJ2-1	CATSDAHRNEQFF	TGTGCCACCAGTGACGCACACAGGAATGAGCAGTTCTTC
TRBV11-2	-	TRBJ1-1	CASSHDWEGTEAFF	TGTGCCAGCAGCCACGACTGGGAGGGGACTGAAGCTTTCTTT
TRBV2	-	TRBJ2-6	CASRISGSGANVLTF	TGTGCCAGCAGAATTAGTGGCTCTGGGGCCAACGTCCTGACTTTC
TRBV9	TRBD2	TRBJ2-7	CASSPGGGYEQYF	TGTGCCAGCAGCCCGGGGGGGGGCTACGAGCAGTACTTC
TRBV7-9	TRBD1	TRBJ2-1	CASSPRTGGFVNEQFF	TGTGCCAGCAGCCCTAGGACAGGGGGCTTTGTCAATGAGCAGTTCTTC
TRBV10-2	TRBD2	TRBJ2-3	CASSESGGHLPATQYF	TGCGCCAGCAGTGAGTCGGGAGGGCATTTACCAGCGACGCAGTATTTT
TRBV5-6	TRBD2	TRBJ2-5	CASSLDSGEETQYF	TGTGCCAGCAGCTTGGATAGCGGGGAAGAGACCCAGTACTTC
TRBV13	-	TRBJ2-3	CASRRGAGTDTQYF	TGTGCCAGCAGACGGGGGGCGGGCACAGATACGCAGTATTTT